The 13 T cell receptor beta chains presented below share a single source sample, sequenced in a study of blood T cell repertoires in COVID-19. Some clones are missing from TCRdb's copy, which holds only in-frame ones; the method was immunoSEQ multiplex PCR. The table records roughly 170,000 clones, approximately 80% of them present only once. The sequenced sample was peripheral blood. The origin of the receptors is a human donor in a cohort sampled during active COVID-19.

CDR3 sequence: CARRGPRGGDTGELFF. CDR3 bases: TGCGCCCGCCGCGGCCCGCGCGGGGGGGACACCGGGGAGCTGTTTTTT. The genes are TRBV5-1 and TRBJ2-2; 9 bases fit TRBD2. Trimming removed 10 bases from V and 3 bases from J; junction bases left unmatched: 13. The CDR3 is 16 amino acids. Germline loops: CDR1 SGHRS, CDR2 YFSETQ.

The gene calls are TRBV18 and TRBJ2-7; TRBD1 matches 8 bases. CDR3 length equals 13 residues. V was pared by 4 bases and J by 3 bases, with 2 bases of the junction left unmatched. The germline V gene encodes CDR1 KGHSH and CDR2 LQKENI. The CDR3 here is CASSQGQGYEQYF. The CDR3 DNA reads TGTGCCAGCTCACAAGGACAGGGCTACGAGCAGTACTTC.

The chain recombines TRBV29-1 with TRBJ2-2, with 8 bases lining up with TRBD1. The CDR3 extends over 13 amino acids. V was clipped by 5 bases and J by 4 bases; unmatched bases: 3. Per the germline V gene, CDR1 is SQVTM and CDR2 is ANQGSEA. CDR3 sequence reads: CSVYTGGTGELFF. The CDR3 DNA sequence: TGCAGCGTTTACACAGGGGGCACCGGGGAGCTGTTTTTT.

This clone was seen only once. The chain has TRBV7-6 and TRBJ1-1; 9 bases align to TRBD1. The germline gives CDR1 SGHVS, CDR2 FNYEAQ. J was trimmed by 9 bases and V by 5 bases; bases with no gene match: 10. This CDR3 contains 14 residues. The CDR3 DNA is TGTGCCAGCAGCCCAACTACAGGGGGCGAGAAAGCTTTCTTT. Its translation: CASSPTTGGEKAFF.

This clone was counted only a few times. The chain employs TRBV2 and TRBJ1-6; D is possibly TRBD1 (6 bases). Germline assignment: CDR1 SNHLY and CDR2 FYNNEI. V lost 5 bases and J 7 bases, leaving 15 bases between the germline ends. The CDR3 has 15 amino acids. In DNA, the CDR3 is TGTGCCAGCAGTCTGGACAGCTTTTACAATTCACCCCTCCACTTT. Translating gives CASSLDSFYNSPLHF.

J is TRBJ2-7 and V is TRBV5-1, with D possibly TRBD1 on 5 matching bases. CDR3 length: 14 residues. The V end lost 3 bases, the J end lost 4 bases, and 14 bases lay between the germline ends. Germline V lookup: CDR1 SGHRS, CDR2 YFSETQ. The CDR3 sequence is CASSSQGSGYEQYF. The CDR3 DNA reads TGCGCCAGCAGCTCTCAGGGTTCTGGGTACGAGCAGTACTTC.

The rearrangement uses TRBV5-1 and TRBJ2-3; perhaps TRBD2 as D (7 bases). Per germline, CDR1 SGHRS and CDR2 YFSETQ. Trimming cost V 3 bases and J 0 bases, with 11 bases left between them. The CDR3 has 15 residues. The CDR3 coding sequence is TGCGCCAGCAGCTCGGGGGGCTCTAGCACAGATACGCAGTATTTT. Its protein is CASSSGGSSTDTQYF.

The gene calls are TRBV5-1 and TRBJ1-2, with D possibly TRBD1 on 6 matching bases. The length of the CDR3 is 14 residues. Trimming took off 9 bases at V and 7 bases at J, with 22 bases between the two ends. CDR1 is SGHRS, CDR2 YFSETQ, per germline. CDR3 protein: CATMLGWDKAGYTF. The CDR3 bases are TGCGCCACCATGCTGGGCTGGGACAAGGCTGGCTACACCTTC.

The chain uses TRBV7-3 and TRBJ2-7; the D gene is possibly TRBD2 (7 bases). V was trimmed by 4 bases and J by 3 bases, leaving 13 bases between them. CDR1 SGHTA and CDR2 FQGTGA come from the germline V gene. This CDR3 is 14 amino acids long. CDR3 residues: CASSWGGQNYEQYF. The DNA of the CDR3 is TGTGCCAGCAGCTGGGGGGGCCAGAACTACGAGCAGTACTTC.

The V gene is TRBV12-3 or TRBV12-4, the J gene TRBJ1-2; no reliable D call. Trimming stripped 6 bases from V and 2 bases from J, with 10 bases between. The CDR3 covers 13 residues. This chain's CDR3 is CASSLTVNYGYTF. In DNA, the CDR3 is TGTGCCAGCAGCCTCACAGTCAACTATGGCTACACCTTC.

This rearrangement joins TRBV3-1 (or the pseudogene TRBV3-2) to TRBJ2-7, with 9 bases identical to TRBD1. Germline V gene lookup returns CDR1 LGHDT and CDR2 YNNKEL (reference sequence). Unmatched junction bases numbered 2, after V lost 4 bases and J lost 1 base. The CDR3 totals 14 residues. CDR3: CASSRDRVSYEQYF. The CDR3 nucleotides are TGTGCCAGCAGCCGGGACAGGGTATCCTACGAGCAGTACTTC.

In regard to this clone: The same CDR3 is also encoded by other DNA sequences in this sample. The chain links TRBV2 to TRBJ2-5, with D hard to call. Germline values: CDR1 SNHLY, CDR2 FYNNEI. There are 11 residues in the CDR3. Trimming took 6 bases from V and 1 from J, leaving 3 bases between them. The CDR3 protein is CASSVQETQYF. The CDR3 DNA sequence: TGTGCCAGCAGCGTCCAAGAGACCCAGTACTTC. Full variable domain (rest looked up from reference TRBV2 and TRBJ2-5): EPEVTQTPSHQVTQMGQEVILRCVPISNHLYFYWYRQILGQKVEFLVSFYNNEISEKSEIFDDQFSVERPDGSNFTLKIRSTKLEDSAMYFCASSVQETQYFGPGTRLLVL.

The chain joins TRBV5-6 to TRBJ2-7; tentatively, D is TRBD1 (6 bases). Per the germline V gene, CDR1 is SGHDT and CDR2 is YYEEEE. This CDR3 region has 13 residues. The CDR3 DNA is TGTGCCAGCGCAGCACGCCCCCAGGGGCACCCCTCAGTC. Translating it yields CASAARPQGHPSV.